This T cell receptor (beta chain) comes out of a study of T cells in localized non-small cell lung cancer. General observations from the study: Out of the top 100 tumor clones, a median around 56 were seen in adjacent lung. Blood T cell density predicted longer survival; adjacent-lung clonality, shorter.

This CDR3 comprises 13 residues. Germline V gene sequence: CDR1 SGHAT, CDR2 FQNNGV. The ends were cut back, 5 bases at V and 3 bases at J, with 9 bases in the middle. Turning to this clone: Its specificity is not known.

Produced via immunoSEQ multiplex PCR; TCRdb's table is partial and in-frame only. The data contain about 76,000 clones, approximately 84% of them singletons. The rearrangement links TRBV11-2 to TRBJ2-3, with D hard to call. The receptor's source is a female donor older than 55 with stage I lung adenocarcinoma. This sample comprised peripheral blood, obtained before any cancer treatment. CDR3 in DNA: TGTGCCAGCAGCCCAGAACCGACAGATACGCAGTATTTT. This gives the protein CASSPEPTDTQYF.